The clone carrying this T cell receptor beta chain was detected once. Germline assignment: CDR1 LGHDT and CDR2 YNNKEL (reference sequence). The CDR3 consists of 13 residues. V shed 1 base and J shed 5 bases, with 8 bases lying between them. Data came from immunoSEQ multiplex PCR; TCRdb stores just in-frame clones and leaves some out. The sample consists of 150,000 to 200,000 clones, less than 90% of them appearing once. The sample originates from a study of blood T cell repertoires in COVID-19. Participants came from some 23 US areas, aged roughly 18 to 95 years. V gene TRBV3-1 (or the pseudogene TRBV3-2) combines with J gene TRBJ1-2, with D possibly TRBD1 on 6 matching bases. The source material was PBMCs or T cells enriched from blood (not recorded which). This sequence was found in a woman aged 45-65 years who had recovered from COVID-19. DNA for the CDR3: TGTGCCAGCAGCCAAGGGACAGAATATGGCTACACCTTC. Translated, it gives CASSQGTEYGYTF.